One and the same sample provided the 14 T cell receptor beta chains below, sequenced in a study of shared clonotypes between healthy human individuals. Profiled with immunoSEQ multiplex PCR; TCRdb holds only in-frame clones, not every one. The sample lists about 1,900,000 clones; approximately 94% were seen once. CD45RO-negative cells were positively selected for CCR7, leaving out terminally differentiated effector memory CD45RA+ cells. Sequencing used naive CD8+ T cells sorted from blood. The source is a man between 18 and 29 years old in good health.

To note about this clone: Other nucleotide sequences in the sample specify the same CDR3. J is TRBJ2-3 and V is TRBV27; D not certain. Germline CDR1 reads MNHEY; CDR2 reads SMNVEV (reference sequence). V was shortened by 6 bases and J by 2 bases, with 6 bases between the two germline ends. The CDR3 runs 12 residues. In DNA form, the CDR3 reads TGTGCCAGCAGGGATTACACAGATACGCAGTATTTT. Amino acids: CASRDYTDTQYF.

The genes are TRBV7-6 and TRBJ2-7, with unresolved D. The CDR3 is 11 residues long. From germline, CDR1 is SGHVS and CDR2 FNYEAQ. V was pared by 8 bases and J by 4 bases, with 9 bases between. CDR3 sequence reads: CASGPGYEQYF. In nucleotides, the CDR3 is TGTGCCAGCGGGCCGGGTTACGAGCAGTACTTC. Based on the CDR3 plus reference TRBV7-6 and TRBJ2-7, the full variable domain is GAGVSQSPRYKVTKRGQDVALRCDPISGHVSLYWYRQALGQGPEFLTYFNYEAQQDKSGLPNDRFSAERPEGSISTLTIQRTEQRDSAMYRCASGPGYEQYFGPGTRLTVT.

As regards this clone: The same CDR3 is also encoded by other DNA sequences in this sample. This sequence joins TRBV5-6 and TRBJ2-3; D remains unclear. Germline V gene sequence: CDR1 SGHDT, CDR2 YYEEEE. The CDR3 is 13 amino acids. Trimming pared 0 bases from V and 6 bases from J, leaving 8 bases between. CDR3 loop: CASSLGGSDTQYF. The DNA of the CDR3 is TGTGCCAGCAGCTTGGGGGGATCCGATACGCAGTATTTT.

The chain's CDR3 is CASSRDGGFNQPQHF. The CDR3 bases are TGCGCCAGCAGCAGGGACGGGGGATTCAATCAGCCCCAGCATTTT. The chain employs TRBV5-1 and TRBJ1-5; the D gene is possibly TRBD1 (5 bases). The V end was cut by 4 bases, the J end by 3 bases, with 14 bases between. This CDR3 is built from 15 residues. In germline, CDR1 is SGHRS, CDR2 YFSETQ. Together with reference TRBV5-1 and TRBJ1-5, the CDR3 gives the full variable domain: KAGVTQTPRYLIKTRGQQVTLSCSPISGHRSVSWYQQTPGQGLQFLFEYFSETQRNKGNFPGRFSGRQFSNSRSEMNVSTLELGDSALYLCASSRDGGFNQPQHFGDGTRLSIL.

The CDR3 sequence is CASSPSANTGELFF. Written as DNA, the CDR3 is TGTGCCAGCAGTCCATCCGCTAACACCGGGGAGCTGTTTTTT. The rearrangement links TRBV27 to TRBJ2-2; unclear D gene. The CDR3 runs to 14 residues. Germline CDR1 and CDR2: MNHEY and SMNVEV (reference sequence). Trimming shortened V by 5 bases and J by 2 bases, and 9 bases separated the two germline ends.

The chain is built from TRBV14 and TRBJ2-6; D is ambiguous. Germline lookup yields CDR1 SGHDN and CDR2 FVKESK. CDR3 length equals 13 residues. Trimming took off 5 bases at V and 0 bases at J, with 2 bases between the two ends. This CDR3 reads CASSASGANVLTF. Written as DNA, the CDR3 is TGTGCCAGCAGCGCCTCTGGGGCCAACGTCCTGACTTTC. Full variable domain (rest looked up from reference TRBV14 and TRBJ2-6): EAGVTQFPSHSVIEKGQTVTLRCDPISGHDNLYWYRRVMGKEIKFLLHFVKESKQDESGMPNNRFLAERTGGTYSTLKVQPAELEDSGVYFCASSASGANVLTFGAGSRLTVL.

As for this clone: The sample holds other DNA sequences that translate to the same CDR3. V usage is TRBV6-1 and J usage is TRBJ2-7, with D hard to call. Germline lookup yields CDR1 MNHNS and CDR2 SASEGT. V was cut by 3 bases and J by 2 bases, with 8 bases left in between. The CDR3 length is 13 residues. As DNA, the CDR3 is TGTGCCAGCAGTGAGGGCGAGCCCTACGAGCAGTACTTC. Translating gives CASSEGEPYEQYF.

Concerning this clone: The sample has other DNA sequences that encode this CDR3 too. V is TRBV30 and J is TRBJ1-1; D unclear. Trimming left V 0 bases short and J 1 base short, with 3 bases between. Germline CDR1 and CDR2: GTSNPN and SVGIG (reference sequence). The CDR3 is 12 residues long. Here the CDR3 reads CAWSVWNTEAFF. Here the CDR3 DNA reads TGTGCCTGGAGTGTCTGGAACACTGAAGCTTTCTTT. The full variable domain, with the rest looked up from reference TRBV30 and TRBJ1-1, is SQTIHQWPATLVQPVGSPLSLECTVEGTSNPNLYWYRQAAGRGLQLLFYSVGIGQISSEVPQNLSASRPQDRQFILSSKKLLLSDSGFYLCAWSVWNTEAFFGQGTRLTVV.

This clone is a singleton in its sample. This sequence joins TRBV28 and TRBJ2-2; 7 nucleotides align to TRBD2. The V gene's germline CDR1 is MDHEN and CDR2 SYDVKM. Losses at the gene ends were 0 bases for V and 0 bases for J; bases not matched to a gene: 4. The CDR3 runs to 17 residues. For the CDR3, the DNA is TGTGCCAGCAGTTTATGGCTAGCGGTCGCGAACACCGGGGAGCTGTTTTTT. Its protein is CASSLWLAVANTGELFF.

V gene TRBV7-9 combines with J gene TRBJ2-1; 11 bases agree with TRBD2. The ends lost 5 bases at V and 4 bases at J; junction bases unmatched: 4. CDR3 length: 15 residues. CDR1 is SEHNR and CDR2 is FQNEAQ in the germline V gene (reference sequence). DNA of the CDR3: TGTGCCAGCAGCCCGACTAGCGGGGAGTACAATGAGCAGTTCTTC. Residues: CASSPTSGEYNEQFF. Full variable domain (rest looked up from reference TRBV7-9 and TRBJ2-1): DTGVSQNPRHKITKRGQNVTFRCDPISEHNRLYWYRQTLGQGPEFLTYFQNEAQLEKSRLLSDRFSAERPKGSFSTLEIQRTEQGDSAMYLCASSPTSGEYNEQFFGPGTRLTVL.

This clone was recorded only once. This sequence joins TRBV5-6 and TRBJ1-1; a weak D match, TRBD1 (5 bases). This CDR3 is built from 15 residues. V lost 7 bases, J lost 4 bases, and 20 bases lay in between. CDR1 and CDR2 from the germline V gene are SGHDT and YYEEEE. The CDR3 sequence: CASGGGSPEGTEAFF. Written as DNA, the CDR3 is TGTGCCAGCGGGGGTGGGAGCCCGGAAGGCACTGAAGCTTTCTTT.

This clone was seen only once. This sequence joins TRBV2 and TRBJ2-1, with D perhaps matching TRBD1 or TRBD2 (5 bases each). This CDR3 is 15 amino acids long. V was cut by 9 bases and J by 5 bases, with 20 bases left in between. From germline, CDR1 is SNHLY and CDR2 FYNNEI. CDR3 region: CASRSGTQTNNEQFF. The CDR3 DNA reads TGTGCCAGTCGGTCCGGGACCCAGACCAACAATGAGCAGTTCTTC.

CDR3 sequence reads: CASSQPQGGHSPLHF. CDR3 sequence (DNA): TGCGCCAGCAGCCAGCCCCAAGGGGGCCATTCACCCCTCCACTTT. The chain is built from TRBV4-1 and TRBJ1-6; 7 bases fit TRBD1. Germline trimming cut 3 bases from V and 8 bases from J; bases unmatched to any gene: 7. CDR1 MGHRA and CDR2 YSYEKL come from the germline V gene. This CDR3 is 15 amino acids long.

V is TRBV6-5 and J is TRBJ1-6; D is possibly TRBD1 (6 bases). Trimming cost V 2 bases and J 5 bases, with 7 bases left between them. The germline V gene has CDR1 MNHEY and CDR2 SVGAGI. This CDR3 spans 14 amino acids. CDR3: CASSYAGDNSPLHF. CDR3 sequence (DNA): TGTGCCAGCAGTTACGCAGGGGATAATTCACCCCTCCACTTT.